This T cell receptor (beta chain) originates from a study of shared clonotypes between healthy human individuals. Study as a whole: Participating donors consisted of two women and a few men aged 18 to 49. Whole-study results and caveats: The study's rarefaction showed incomplete sorted-subset sequencing despite large depth. With few donors, the genetic and exposure-history diversity represented was limited.

This clone was seen repeatedly, ten times or more. No antigen is known for it. The data were produced by immunoSEQ multiplex PCR, yet TCRdb's version contains in-frame clones alone and is incomplete. Among hundreds of thousands of clones listed, approximately 74% were seen once. Between the trimmed V and J ends, which lost 4 bases and 7 bases, there was a span of 14 bases. This CDR3 is 13 amino acids long. Germline V CDR1 and CDR2: SGHRS, YFSETQ. The TCR originated in a woman aged 25 to 45 in good health. The sequencing input was memory CD4+ T cells sorted from blood. Sample subset: CD45RA-negative fraction. V usage is TRBV5-1 and J usage is TRBJ1-2; TRBD1 might be the D (6 bases). The CDR3 DNA reads TGCGCCAGCAGCCAACAGGGAATGGGTGGCTACACCTTC. Its translation is CASSQQGMGGYTF.